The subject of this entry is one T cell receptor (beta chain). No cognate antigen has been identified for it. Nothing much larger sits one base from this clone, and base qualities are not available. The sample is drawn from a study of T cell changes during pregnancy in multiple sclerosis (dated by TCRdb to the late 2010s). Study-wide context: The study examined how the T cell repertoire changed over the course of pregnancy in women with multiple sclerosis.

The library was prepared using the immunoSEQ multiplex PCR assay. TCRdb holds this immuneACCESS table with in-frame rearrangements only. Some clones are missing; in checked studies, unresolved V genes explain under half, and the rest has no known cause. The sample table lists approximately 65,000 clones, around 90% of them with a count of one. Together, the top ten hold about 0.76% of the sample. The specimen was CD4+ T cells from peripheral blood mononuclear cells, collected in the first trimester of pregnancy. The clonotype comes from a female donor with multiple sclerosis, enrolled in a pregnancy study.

Here the CDR3 is given as CASSISAGGLTDTQYF. The bases are TGTGCCAGTAGTATATCCGCGGGGGGGCTGACAGATACGCAGTATTTT. The rearrangement combines TRBV19 with TRBJ2-3, and 9 bases in between align with TRBD2. The CDR3 runs 16 residues from the cysteine to the phenylalanine. Here the CDR3 DNA is all that survives: 48 bases in frame from base 1. Looking up the germline V gene (reference sequence) yields CDR1 LNHDA and CDR2 SQIVND. The junction shows trimming of 2 bases on V and 3 bases on J, and the gene matches do not reach 6 bases of it.